What follows describes a single T cell receptor (beta chain). This specimen belongs to a study of identical twins. The CDR3 runs 14 residues. The ends were cut back, 2 bases at V and 2 bases at J, with 8 bases in the middle. CDR1 and CDR2 (germline): LNHDA, SQIVND (reference sequence). TCRdb re-derived calls from the 5' RACE reads in MiXCR, one entry per CDR3 protein. The sample gives some 630,000 distinct CDR3 sequences, roughly 6.6% of which show up once; around 1.6% is in the top ten. These data also featured in a second study, about yellow fever vaccine responses in identical twins.

This TCR derives from a woman aged 18-29 years in good health. The chain employs TRBV19 and TRBJ2-3, with D unclear. The sample consisted of PBMCs. CDR3 sequence (DNA): TGTGCCAGTAGTATACGGCCGACCACAGATACGCAGTATTTT. Translation gives CASSIRPTTDTQYF.